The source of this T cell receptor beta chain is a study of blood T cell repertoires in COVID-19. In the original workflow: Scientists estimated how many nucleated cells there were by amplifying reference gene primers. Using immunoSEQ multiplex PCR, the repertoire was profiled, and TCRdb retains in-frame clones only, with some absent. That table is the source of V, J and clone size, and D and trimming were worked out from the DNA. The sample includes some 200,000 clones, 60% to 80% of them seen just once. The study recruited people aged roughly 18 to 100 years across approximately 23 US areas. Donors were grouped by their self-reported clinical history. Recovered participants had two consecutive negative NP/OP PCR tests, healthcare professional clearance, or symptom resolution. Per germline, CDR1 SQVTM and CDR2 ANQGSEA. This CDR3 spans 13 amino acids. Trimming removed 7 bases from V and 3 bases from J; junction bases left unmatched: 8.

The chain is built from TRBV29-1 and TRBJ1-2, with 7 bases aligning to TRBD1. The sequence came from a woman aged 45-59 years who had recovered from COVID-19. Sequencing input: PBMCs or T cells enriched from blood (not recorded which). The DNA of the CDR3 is TGCAGCGCAGCCGGGACAGCCCACTATGGCTACACCTTC. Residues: CSAAGTAHYGYTF.